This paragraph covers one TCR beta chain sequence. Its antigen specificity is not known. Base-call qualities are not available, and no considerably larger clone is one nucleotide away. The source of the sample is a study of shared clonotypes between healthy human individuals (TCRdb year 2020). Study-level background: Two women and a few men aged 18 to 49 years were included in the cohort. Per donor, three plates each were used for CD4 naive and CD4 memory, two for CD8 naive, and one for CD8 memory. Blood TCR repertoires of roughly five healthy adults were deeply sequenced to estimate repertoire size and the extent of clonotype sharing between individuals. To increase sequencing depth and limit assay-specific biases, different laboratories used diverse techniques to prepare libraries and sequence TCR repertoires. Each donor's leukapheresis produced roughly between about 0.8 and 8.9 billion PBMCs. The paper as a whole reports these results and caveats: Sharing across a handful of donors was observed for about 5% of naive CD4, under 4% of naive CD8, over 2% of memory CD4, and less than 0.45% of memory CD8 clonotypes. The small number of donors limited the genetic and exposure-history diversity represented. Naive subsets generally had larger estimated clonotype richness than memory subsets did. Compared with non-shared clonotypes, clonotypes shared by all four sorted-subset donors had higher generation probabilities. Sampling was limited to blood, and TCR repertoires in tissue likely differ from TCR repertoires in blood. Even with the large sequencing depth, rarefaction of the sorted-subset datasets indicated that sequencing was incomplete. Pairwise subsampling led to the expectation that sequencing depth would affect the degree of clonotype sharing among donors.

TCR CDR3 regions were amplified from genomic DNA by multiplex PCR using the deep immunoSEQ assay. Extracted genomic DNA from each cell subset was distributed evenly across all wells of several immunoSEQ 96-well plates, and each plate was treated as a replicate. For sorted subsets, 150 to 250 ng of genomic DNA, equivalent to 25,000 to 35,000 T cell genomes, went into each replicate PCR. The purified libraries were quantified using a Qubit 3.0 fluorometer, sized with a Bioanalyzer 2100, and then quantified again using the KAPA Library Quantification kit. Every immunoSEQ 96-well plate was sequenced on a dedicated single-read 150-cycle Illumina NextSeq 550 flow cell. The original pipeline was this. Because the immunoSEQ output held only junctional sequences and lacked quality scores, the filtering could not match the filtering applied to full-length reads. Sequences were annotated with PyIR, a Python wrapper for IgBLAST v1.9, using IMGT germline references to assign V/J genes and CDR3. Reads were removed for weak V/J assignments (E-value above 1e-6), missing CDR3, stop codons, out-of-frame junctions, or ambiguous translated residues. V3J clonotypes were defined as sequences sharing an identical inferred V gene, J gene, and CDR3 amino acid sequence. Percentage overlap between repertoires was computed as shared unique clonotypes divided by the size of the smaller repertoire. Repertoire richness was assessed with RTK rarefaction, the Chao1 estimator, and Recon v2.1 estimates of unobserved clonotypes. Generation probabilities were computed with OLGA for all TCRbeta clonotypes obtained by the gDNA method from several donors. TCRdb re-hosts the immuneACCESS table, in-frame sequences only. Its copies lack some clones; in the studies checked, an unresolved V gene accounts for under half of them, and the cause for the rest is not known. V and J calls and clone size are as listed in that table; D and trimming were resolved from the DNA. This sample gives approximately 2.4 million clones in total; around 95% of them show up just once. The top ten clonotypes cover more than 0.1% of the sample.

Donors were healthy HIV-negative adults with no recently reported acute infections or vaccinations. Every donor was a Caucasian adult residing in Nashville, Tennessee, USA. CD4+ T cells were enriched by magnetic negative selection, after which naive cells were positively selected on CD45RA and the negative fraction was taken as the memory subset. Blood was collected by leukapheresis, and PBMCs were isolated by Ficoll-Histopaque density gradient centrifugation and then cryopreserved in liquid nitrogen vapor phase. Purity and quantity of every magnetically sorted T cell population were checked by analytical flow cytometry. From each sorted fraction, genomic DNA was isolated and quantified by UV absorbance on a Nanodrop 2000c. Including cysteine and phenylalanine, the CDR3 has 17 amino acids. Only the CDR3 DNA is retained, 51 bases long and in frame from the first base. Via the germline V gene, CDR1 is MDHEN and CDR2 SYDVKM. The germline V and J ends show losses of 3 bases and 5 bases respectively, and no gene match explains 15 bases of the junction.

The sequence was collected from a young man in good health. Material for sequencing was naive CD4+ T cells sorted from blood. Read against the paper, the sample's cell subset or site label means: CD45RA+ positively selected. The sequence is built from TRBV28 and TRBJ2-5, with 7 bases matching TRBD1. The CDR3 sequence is CASSFPRSSGGSETQYF. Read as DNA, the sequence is TGTGCCAGCAGTTTTCCCCGTAGTTCAGGGGGATCGGAGACCCAGTACTTC. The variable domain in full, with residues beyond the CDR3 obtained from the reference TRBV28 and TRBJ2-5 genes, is DVKVTQSSRYLVKRTGEKVFLECVQDMDHENMFWYRQDPGLGLRLIYFSYDVKMKEKGDIPEGYSVSREKKERFSLILESASTNQTSMYLCASSFPRSSGGSETQYFGPGTRLLVL.